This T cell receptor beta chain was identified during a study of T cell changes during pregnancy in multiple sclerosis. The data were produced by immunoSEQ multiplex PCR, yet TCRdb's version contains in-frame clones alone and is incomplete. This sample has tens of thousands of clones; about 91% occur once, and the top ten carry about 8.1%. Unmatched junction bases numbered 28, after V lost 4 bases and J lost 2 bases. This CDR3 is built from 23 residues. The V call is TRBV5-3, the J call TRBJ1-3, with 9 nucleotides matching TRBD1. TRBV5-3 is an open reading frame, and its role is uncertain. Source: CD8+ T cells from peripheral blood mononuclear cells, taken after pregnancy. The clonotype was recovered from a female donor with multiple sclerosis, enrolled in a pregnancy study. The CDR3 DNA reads TGTGCCAGAAGCCCGATCTACCTTGTTGGGGACAGGGATGGCCTGCGAACTGGAAACACCATATATTTT. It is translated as CARSPIYLVGDRDGLRTGNTIYF.